This TCR beta chain was sequenced for a study of shared clonotypes between healthy human individuals. Study summary: The study used three CD4 naive, three CD4 memory, two CD8 naive and one CD8 memory plate per donor.

A word on this clone: What it recognizes is unknown.

Sequencing was performed with immunoSEQ multiplex PCR; in TCRdb, only in-frame clones are kept and a portion is missing. The repertoire holds 2 million to 3 million clones, 80% to 95% seen once, with around 0.4% in the top ten. All donors qualified as healthy HIV-negative adults and had experienced no recent acute infections or vaccinations. This CDR3 spans 13 amino acids. Germline V gene sequence: CDR1 ENHRY, CDR2 SYGVKD. The junction had 9 bases not matched to a gene; V was cut back by 10 bases and J by 4 bases. Study findings and constraints: The study found lower generation probabilities in non-shared clonotypes than in those shared by all four donors. The sampled material consisted only of blood, and tissue repertoires are likely to differ.

The sequence derives from a man younger than 30 in good health. Some clones in this sample may be carry-over from other donors' samples. V and J are TRBV10-3 and TRBJ1-2; 7 nucleotides agree with TRBD1. Sequencing was done on a sample of naive CD4+ T cells from PBMCs. As for subset: CD45RA+ positively selected. CDR3 in DNA: TGTGCCACGAATTGGGACAGCCTCTATGGCTACACCTTC. Amino acids: CATNWDSLYGYTF.